Following are 19 T cell receptor beta chains from one sample sequenced in a study of blood T cell repertoires in COVID-19. TCRdb keeps only in-frame clones here, not all; method: immunoSEQ multiplex PCR. The repertoire has approximately 10,000 clones, approximately 86% of them found once; the top ten carry just over 7%. Sequenced input: peripheral blood. These receptors were taken from a human donor with active COVID-19. The donor label of this sample is uncertain.

The V and J genes are TRBV7-9 and TRBJ2-1; a weak D match, TRBD1 (5 bases). The CDR3 consists of 12 residues. Trimming left V 10 bases short and J 6 bases short, with 13 bases between. Germline V gives CDR1 SEHNR, CDR2 FQNEAQ (reference sequence). The CDR3 loop is CATETERNEQFF. For the CDR3, the DNA is TGTGCCACAGAGACAGAACGCAATGAGCAGTTCTTC. Full variable domain (rest looked up from reference TRBV7-9 and TRBJ2-1): DTGVSQNPRHKITKRGQNVTFRCDPISEHNRLYWYRQTLGQGPEFLTYFQNEAQLEKSRLLSDRFSAERPKGSFSTLEIQRTEQGDSAMYLCATETERNEQFFGPGTRLTVL.

CDR3 in amino acids: CATTREVSTEAFF. The CDR3 DNA is TGTGCCACCACCAGGGAAGTCAGCACTGAAGCTTTCTTT. This chain uses TRBV12-3 or TRBV12-4 with TRBJ1-1, with a weak D call TRBD1 (5 bases). V dropped 10 bases and J dropped 4 bases, with 16 bases sitting between them. The CDR3 loop spans 13 amino acids.

CDR3 in DNA: TGCGCCAGCAGCCAGGGACAGGGGTACTCTGAAGCTTTCTTT. It translates to CASSQGQGYSEAFF. The chain joins TRBV4-3 to TRBJ1-1; 10 bases align to TRBD1. CDR1 LGHNA and CDR2 YSLEER come from the germline V gene. The CDR3 is 14 residues long. V gave up 3 bases and J gave up 6 bases; unmatched junction bases: 4.

The chain recombines TRBV7-3 with TRBJ2-1; no firm D call. V lost 2 bases, J lost 1 base, and 9 bases lay in between. This CDR3 contains 15 residues. Per the germline V gene, CDR1 is SGHTA and CDR2 is FQGTGA. CDR3 loop: CASSLYELSYNEQFF. The CDR3 DNA is TGTGCCAGCAGCTTATACGAACTATCCTACAATGAGCAGTTCTTC. Complete variable domain (other parts from reference TRBV7-3 and TRBJ2-1): GAGVSQTPSNKVTEKGKYVELRCDPISGHTALYWYRQSLGQGPEFLIYFQGTGAADDSGLPNDRFFAVRPEGSVSTLKIQRTERGDSAVYLCASSLYELSYNEQFFGPGTRLTVL.

The chain employs TRBV5-5 and TRBJ1-1; weak D call: TRBD1 (6 bases). Trimming removed 0 bases at V and 1 base at J, with 13 bases between. From germline, CDR1 is SGHKS and CDR2 YYEKEE (reference sequence). CDR3 size: 16 residues. The CDR3 bases are TGTGCCAGCAGCTTGGCTTTGACAGGCGCGAACACTGAAGCTTTCTTT. This encodes CASSLALTGANTEAFF.

The J gene is TRBJ1-2, the V gene TRBV6-6, with D uncertain. V lost 11 bases and J 7 bases, leaving 14 bases between the germline ends. From germline, CDR1 is MNHNY and CDR2 SVGAGI (reference sequence). The CDR3 is made up of 11 amino acids. The CDR3 protein is CACAFRGGYTF. In DNA form, the CDR3 reads TGTGCCTGTGCCTTCCGGGGTGGCTACACCTTC.

This chain links TRBV10-3 with TRBJ1-2, with TRBD1 matching over 12 bases. V shed 0 bases and J 4 bases; nucleotides not matched to a gene: 9. Germline CDR1 ENHRY, CDR2 SYGVKD. This CDR3 is 18 amino acids long. The CDR3 sequence: CAISESGQGAQRFYGYTF. CDR3 coding DNA: TGTGCCATCAGTGAGTCGGGACAGGGGGCGCAACGCTTCTATGGCTACACCTTC.

The chain carries TRBV2 and TRBJ1-2, with D unclear. The V gene lost 3 bases and the J gene lost 4 bases, with 12 bases spanning the gap. Germline CDR1 reads SNHLY; CDR2 reads FYNNEI. The CDR3 has 14 residues. The CDR3 DNA is TGTGCCAGCAGTGACACATTCGCGGCCTATGGCTACACCTTC. Protein sequence: CASSDTFAAYGYTF.

This clone was observed a few times. The chain carries TRBV6-2 or TRBV6-3 and TRBJ1-2, with D maybe TRBD1 (6 bases). Trimming removed 0 bases at V and 3 bases at J, with 8 bases between. Per the germline V gene, CDR1 is MNHEY and CDR2 is SVGEGT. The CDR3 loop spans 14 amino acids. The CDR3 sequence: CASSYSRTDYGYTF. For the CDR3, the DNA is TGTGCCAGCAGTTACTCAAGGACAGACTATGGCTACACCTTC.

J is TRBJ2-1 and V is TRBV7-2; 12 bases agree with TRBD2. Germline loops: CDR1 SGHTA, CDR2 FQGNSA. J lost 8 bases, V lost 0 bases, and 20 bases had no gene match. CDR3 length equals 21 residues. The CDR3 coding sequence is TGTGCCAGCAGCTTAGCGTGGGCAGGGGGCGAACTAGCGGGAGGTCGGGATGAGCAGTTCTTC. Residues: CASSLAWAGGELAGGRDEQFF. Using reference TRBV7-2 and TRBJ2-1 for the parts outside the CDR3, the full variable domain is GAGVSQSPSNKVTEKGKDVELRCDPISGHTALYWYRQSLGQGLEFLIYFQGNSAPDKSGLPSDRFSAERTGGSVSTLTIQRTQQEDSAVYLCASSLAWAGGELAGGRDEQFFGPGTRLTVL.

The chain recombines TRBV4-3 with TRBJ1-1; 8 bases map to TRBD1. The J segment lost 7 bases and the V segment lost 4 bases, leaving 5 bases of the junction unmatched. Per the germline V gene, CDR1 is LGHNA and CDR2 is YSLEER. The CDR3 is 13 residues long. The CDR3 DNA reads TGCGCCAGCAGCCCCGACAGGGGCGGTGAAGCTTTCTTT. It encodes CASSPDRGGEAFF.

V is TRBV7-3 and J is TRBJ2-2; TRBD1 aligns across 9 bases. The CDR3 is 15 amino acids. Unmatched junction bases numbered 5, after V lost 5 bases and J lost 4 bases. Germline-derived CDR1 and CDR2 are SGHTA and FQGTGA. CDR3 loop: CASSGGTGFTGELFF. CDR3 nucleotide sequence: TGTGCCAGCAGCGGTGGGACAGGGTTCACCGGGGAGCTGTTTTTT.

The J gene is TRBJ1-4, the V gene TRBV10-3; no definite D call. The CDR3 is 13 amino acids. Germline assignment: CDR1 ENHRY and CDR2 SYGVKD. Trimming took 3 bases from V and 3 from J, leaving 5 bases between them. The DNA of the CDR3 is TGTGCCATCAGTGACAGGTCTAATGAAAAACTGTTTTTT. This encodes CAISDRSNEKLFF.

This chain uses TRBV19 with TRBJ2-3; tentative D call: TRBD2 (7 bases). Trimming shortened V by 2 bases and J by 0 bases, and 15 bases separated the two germline ends. Germline CDR1 reads LNHDA; CDR2 reads SQIVND (reference sequence). The CDR3 has 17 amino acids. CDR3 bases: TGTGCCAGTAGTATAAGGGGGGGCCCATACAGCACAGATACGCAGTATTTT. Translation: CASSIRGGPYSTDTQYF.

The rearrangement links TRBV4-3 to TRBJ2-3, with D perhaps TRBD2 (6 bases). The V end was cut by 3 bases, the J end by 2 bases, with 12 bases between. The germline V gene encodes CDR1 LGHNA and CDR2 YSLEER. The CDR3 runs 15 residues. CDR3 residues: CASSQGTLLTDTQYF. CDR3 nucleotides: TGCGCCAGCAGCCAGGGGACTCTCCTCACAGATACGCAGTATTTT.

The rearrangement links TRBV12-3 or TRBV12-4 to TRBJ2-1; TRBD1 might be the D (7 bases). This CDR3 contains 12 residues. Trimming cost V 6 bases and J 9 bases, with 12 bases left between them. The CDR3: CASSQGGVEQFF. CDR3 in DNA: TGTGCCAGCAGCCAGGGGGGCGTTGAGCAGTTCTTC.

The chain joins TRBV5-1 to TRBJ2-1; 8 positions agree with TRBD2. V trimming: 0 bases; J trimming: 0 bases; junction bases outside the gene matches: 14. The CDR3 has 20 amino acids. The germline V gene has CDR1 SGHRS and CDR2 YFSETQ. The DNA of the CDR3 is TGCGCCAGCAGCTTGGCTACCTCGAGCGGGAGAAGGGGCTCCTACAATGAGCAGTTCTTC. It translates to CASSLATSSGRRGSYNEQFF. Variable domain in full (rest from reference TRBV5-1 and TRBJ2-1): KAGVTQTPRYLIKTRGQQVTLSCSPISGHRSVSWYQQTPGQGLQFLFEYFSETQRNKGNFPGRFSGRQFSNSRSEMNVSTLELGDSALYLCASSLATSSGRRGSYNEQFFGPGTRLTVL.

This chain connects TRBV19 to TRBJ2-7, with 9 positions matching TRBD1. The CDR3 spans 15 residues. Per the germline V gene, CDR1 is LNHDA and CDR2 is SQIVND (reference sequence). The V gene end was trimmed by 5 bases and the J gene end by 2 bases; junction bases not matched to a gene: 7. CDR3 DNA: TGTGCCAGTAGTTTCGACAGGGGGAGTCCCTACGAGCAGTACTTC. This gives the protein CASSFDRGSPYEQYF. Drawing the rest from reference TRBV19 and TRBJ2-7, the complete variable domain is DGGITQSPKYLFRKEGQNVTLSCEQNLNHDAMYWYRQDPGQGLRLIYYSQIVNDFQKGDIAEGYSVSREKKESFPLTVTSAQKNPTAFYLCASSFDRGSPYEQYFGPGTRLTVT.

This clone has just one count. The chain links TRBV13 to TRBJ2-5, with D maybe TRBD1 (5 bases). In germline, CDR1 is PRHDT, CDR2 FYEKMQ (reference sequence). This CDR3 has 12 residues. Trimming took off 3 bases at V and 5 bases at J, with 7 bases between the two ends. The CDR3 spells CASSFPGETQYF. CDR3 nucleotide sequence: TGTGCCAGCAGCTTCCCAGGGGAGACCCAGTACTTC. The full variable domain, in which reference TRBV13 and TRBJ2-5 provide the parts outside the CDR3, is AAGVIQSPRHLIKEKRETATLKCYPIPRHDTVYWYQQGPGQDPQFLISFYEKMQSDKGSIPDRFSAQQFSDYHSELNMSSLELGDSALYFCASSFPGETQYFGPGTRLLVL.